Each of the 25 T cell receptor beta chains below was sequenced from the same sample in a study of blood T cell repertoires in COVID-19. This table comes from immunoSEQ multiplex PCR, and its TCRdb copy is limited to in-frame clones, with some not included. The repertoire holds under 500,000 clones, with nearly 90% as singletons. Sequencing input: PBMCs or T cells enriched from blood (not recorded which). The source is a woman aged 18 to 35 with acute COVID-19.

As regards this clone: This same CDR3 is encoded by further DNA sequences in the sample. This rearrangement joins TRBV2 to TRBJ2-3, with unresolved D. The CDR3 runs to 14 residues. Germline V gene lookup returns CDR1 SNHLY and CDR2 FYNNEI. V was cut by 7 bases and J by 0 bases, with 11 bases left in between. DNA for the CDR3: TGTGCCAGCACCGAGAGAGGAAGCACAGATACGCAGTATTTT. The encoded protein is CASTERGSTDTQYF. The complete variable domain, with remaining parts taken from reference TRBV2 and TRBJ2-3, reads EPEVTQTPSHQVTQMGQEVILRCVPISNHLYFYWYRQILGQKVEFLVSFYNNEISEKSEIFDDQFSVERPDGSNFTLKIRSTKLEDSAMYFCASTERGSTDTQYFGPGTRLTVL.

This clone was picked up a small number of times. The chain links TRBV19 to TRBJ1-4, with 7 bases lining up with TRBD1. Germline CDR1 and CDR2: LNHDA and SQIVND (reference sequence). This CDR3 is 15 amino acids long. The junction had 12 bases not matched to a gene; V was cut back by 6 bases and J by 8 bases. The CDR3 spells CASSPLQGLEEKLFF. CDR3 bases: TGTGCCAGTAGCCCACTACAGGGGTTGGAAGAAAAACTGTTTTTT.

The CDR3 DNA is TGCAGCGTTGATGAAGGGGGCGTAGGCACAGATACGCAGTATTTT. Its translation is CSVDEGGVGTDTQYF. V is TRBV29-1 and J is TRBJ2-3, with TRBD1 matching 7 bases. Germline trimming cut 3 bases from V and 1 base from J; bases unmatched to any gene: 7. The germline gives CDR1 SQVTM, CDR2 ANQGSEA. This CDR3 is built from 15 residues.

For the CDR3, the DNA is TGTGCCAGCAAGCCAGGACAGACTAATGAAAAACTGTTTTTT. As protein: CASKPGQTNEKLFF. The chain employs TRBV2 and TRBJ1-4, with D tentatively TRBD1 (6 bases). The germline V gene has CDR1 SNHLY and CDR2 FYNNEI. The CDR3 covers 14 residues. Trimming cost V 7 bases and J 2 bases, with 11 bases left between them.

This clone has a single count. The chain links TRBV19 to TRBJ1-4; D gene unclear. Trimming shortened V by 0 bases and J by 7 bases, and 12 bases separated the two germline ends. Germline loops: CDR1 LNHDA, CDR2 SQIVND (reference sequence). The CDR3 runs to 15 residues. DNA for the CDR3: TGTGCCAGTAGTATAGATCCGGGTTTGCGTGAAAAACTGTTTTTT. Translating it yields CASSIDPGLREKLFF.

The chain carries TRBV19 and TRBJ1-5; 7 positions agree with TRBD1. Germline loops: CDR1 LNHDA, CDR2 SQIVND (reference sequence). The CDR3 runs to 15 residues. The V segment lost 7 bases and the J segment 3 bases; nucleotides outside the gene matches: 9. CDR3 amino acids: CASMAIGTVNQPQHF. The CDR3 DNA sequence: TGTGCCAGTATGGCGATAGGGACAGTCAATCAGCCCCAGCATTTT.

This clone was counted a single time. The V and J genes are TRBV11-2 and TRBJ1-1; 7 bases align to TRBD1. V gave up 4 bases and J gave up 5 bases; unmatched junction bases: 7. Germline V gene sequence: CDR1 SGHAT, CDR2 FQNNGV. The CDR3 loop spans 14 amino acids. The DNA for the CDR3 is TGTGCCAGCAGCTCATACAGGGGTCGGACTGAAGCTTTCTTT. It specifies CASSSYRGRTEAFF.

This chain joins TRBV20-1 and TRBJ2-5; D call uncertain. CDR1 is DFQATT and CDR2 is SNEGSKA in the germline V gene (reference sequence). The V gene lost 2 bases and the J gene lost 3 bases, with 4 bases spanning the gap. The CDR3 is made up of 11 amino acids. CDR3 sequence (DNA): TGCAGTGCTAGACCTGAAGAGACCCAGTACTTC. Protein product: CSARPEETQYF.

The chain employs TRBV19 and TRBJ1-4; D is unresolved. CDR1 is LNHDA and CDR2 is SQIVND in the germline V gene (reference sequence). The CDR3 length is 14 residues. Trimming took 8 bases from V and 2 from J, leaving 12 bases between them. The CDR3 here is CASSFAETNEKLFF. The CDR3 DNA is TGTGCCAGTTCATTCGCCGAGACTAATGAAAAACTGTTTTTT.

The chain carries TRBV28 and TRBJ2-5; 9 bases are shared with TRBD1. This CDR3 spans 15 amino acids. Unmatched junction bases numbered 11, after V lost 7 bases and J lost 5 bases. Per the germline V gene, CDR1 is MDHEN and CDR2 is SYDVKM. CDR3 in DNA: TGTGCCAGCAAATGGGACAGGGAGGGGATGGAGACCCAGTACTTC. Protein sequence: CASKWDREGMETQYF.

CDR3 region: CSVSPGQGNEQFF. DNA of the CDR3: TGCAGCGTCTCCCCGGGACAGGGTAATGAGCAGTTCTTC. The chain combines TRBV29-1 with TRBJ2-1, with TRBD1 identical over 9 bases. V dropped 6 bases and J dropped 7; count of bases not matched to a gene: 7. Germline loops: CDR1 SQVTM, CDR2 ANQGSEA. CDR3 length equals 13 residues.

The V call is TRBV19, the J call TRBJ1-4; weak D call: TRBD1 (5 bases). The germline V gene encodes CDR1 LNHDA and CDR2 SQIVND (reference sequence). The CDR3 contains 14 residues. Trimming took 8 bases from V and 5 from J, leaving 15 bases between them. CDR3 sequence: CASSIWGENEKLFF. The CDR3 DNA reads TGTGCCAGTTCCATCTGGGGGGAAAATGAAAAACTGTTTTTT.

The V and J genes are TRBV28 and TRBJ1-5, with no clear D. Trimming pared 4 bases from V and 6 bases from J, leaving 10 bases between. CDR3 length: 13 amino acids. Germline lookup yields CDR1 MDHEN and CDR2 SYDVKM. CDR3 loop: CASSSTGIQPQHF. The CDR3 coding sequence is TGTGCCAGCAGTTCTACGGGAATTCAGCCCCAGCATTTT.

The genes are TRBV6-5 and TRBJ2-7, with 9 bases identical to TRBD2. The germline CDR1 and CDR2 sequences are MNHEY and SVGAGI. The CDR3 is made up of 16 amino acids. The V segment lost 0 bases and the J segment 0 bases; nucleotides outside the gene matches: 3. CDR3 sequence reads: CASSYSGGGGSYEQYF. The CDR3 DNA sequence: TGTGCCAGCAGTTACTCGGGCGGGGGGGGCTCCTACGAGCAGTACTTC.

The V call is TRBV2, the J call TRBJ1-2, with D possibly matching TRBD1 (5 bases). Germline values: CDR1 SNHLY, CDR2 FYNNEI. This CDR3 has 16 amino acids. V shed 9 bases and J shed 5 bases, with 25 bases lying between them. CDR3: CARDRDRNIHSYGYTF. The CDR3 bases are TGTGCCAGGGACCGAGACAGAAATATCCACTCATATGGCTACACCTTC. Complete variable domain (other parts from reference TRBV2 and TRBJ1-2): EPEVTQTPSHQVTQMGQEVILRCVPISNHLYFYWYRQILGQKVEFLVSFYNNEISEKSEIFDDQFSVERPDGSNFTLKIRSTKLEDSAMYFCARDRDRNIHSYGYTFGSGTRLTVV.

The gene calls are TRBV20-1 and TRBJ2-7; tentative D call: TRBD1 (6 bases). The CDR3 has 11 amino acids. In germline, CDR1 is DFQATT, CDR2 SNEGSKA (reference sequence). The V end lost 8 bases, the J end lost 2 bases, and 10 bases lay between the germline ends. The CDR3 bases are TGCAGTACGGGGACAACCTACGAGCAGTACTTC. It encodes CSTGTTYEQYF.

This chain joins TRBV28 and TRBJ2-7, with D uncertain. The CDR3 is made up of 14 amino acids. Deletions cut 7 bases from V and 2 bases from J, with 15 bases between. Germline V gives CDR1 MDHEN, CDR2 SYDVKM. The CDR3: CASNKGGFTYEQYF. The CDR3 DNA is TGTGCCAGCAATAAAGGCGGTTTTACCTACGAGCAGTACTTC.

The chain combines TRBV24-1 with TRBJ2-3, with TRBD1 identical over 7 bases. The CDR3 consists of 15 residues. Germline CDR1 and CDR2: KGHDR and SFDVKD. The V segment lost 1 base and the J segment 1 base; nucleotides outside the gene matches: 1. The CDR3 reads CATSDFDRGTDTQYF. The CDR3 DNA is TGTGCCACCAGTGATTTCGACAGGGGCACAGATACGCAGTATTTT.

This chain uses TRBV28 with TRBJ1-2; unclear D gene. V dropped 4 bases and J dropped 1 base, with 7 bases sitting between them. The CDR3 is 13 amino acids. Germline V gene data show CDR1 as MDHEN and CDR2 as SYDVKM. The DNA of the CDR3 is TGTGCCAGCAGTTCTTTGAGTAACTATGGCTACACCTTC. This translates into CASSSLSNYGYTF.

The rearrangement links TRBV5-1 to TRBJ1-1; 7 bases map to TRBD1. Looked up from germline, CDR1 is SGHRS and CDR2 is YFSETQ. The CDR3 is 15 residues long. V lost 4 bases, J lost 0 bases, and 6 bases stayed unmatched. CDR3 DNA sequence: TGCGCCAGCAGCACCAGACAGGGAGTGAACACTGAAGCTTTCTTT. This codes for CASSTRQGVNTEAFF.

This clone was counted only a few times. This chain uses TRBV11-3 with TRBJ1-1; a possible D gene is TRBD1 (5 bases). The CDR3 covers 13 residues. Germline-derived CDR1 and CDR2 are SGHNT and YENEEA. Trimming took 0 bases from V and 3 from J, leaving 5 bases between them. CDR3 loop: CASSLDRDTEAFF. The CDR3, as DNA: TGTGCCAGCAGCTTAGACAGGGACACTGAAGCTTTCTTT.

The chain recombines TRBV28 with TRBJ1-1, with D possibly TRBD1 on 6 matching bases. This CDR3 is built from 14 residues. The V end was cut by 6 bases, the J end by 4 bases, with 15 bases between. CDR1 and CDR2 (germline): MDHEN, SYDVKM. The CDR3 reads CASRLTGFSTEAFF. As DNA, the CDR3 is TGTGCCAGCAGATTAACAGGGTTTAGCACTGAAGCTTTCTTT. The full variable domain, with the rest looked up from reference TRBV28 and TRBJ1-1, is DVKVTQSSRYLVKRTGEKVFLECVQDMDHENMFWYRQDPGLGLRLIYFSYDVKMKEKGDIPEGYSVSREKKERFSLILESASTNQTSMYLCASRLTGFSTEAFFGQGTRLTVV.

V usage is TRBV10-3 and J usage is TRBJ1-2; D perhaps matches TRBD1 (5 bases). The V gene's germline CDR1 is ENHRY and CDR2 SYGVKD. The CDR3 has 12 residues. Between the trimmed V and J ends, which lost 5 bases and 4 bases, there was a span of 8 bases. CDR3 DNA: TGTGCCATCAGTCAAGACAGCTATGGCTACACCTTC. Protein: CAISQDSYGYTF.

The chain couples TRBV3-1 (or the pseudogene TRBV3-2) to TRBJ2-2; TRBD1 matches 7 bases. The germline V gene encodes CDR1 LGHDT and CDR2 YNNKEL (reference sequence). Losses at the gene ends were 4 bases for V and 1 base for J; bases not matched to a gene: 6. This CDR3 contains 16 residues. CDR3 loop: CASSRTGTVNTGELFF. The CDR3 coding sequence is TGTGCCAGCAGCCGCACCGGGACAGTGAACACCGGGGAGCTGTTTTTT.

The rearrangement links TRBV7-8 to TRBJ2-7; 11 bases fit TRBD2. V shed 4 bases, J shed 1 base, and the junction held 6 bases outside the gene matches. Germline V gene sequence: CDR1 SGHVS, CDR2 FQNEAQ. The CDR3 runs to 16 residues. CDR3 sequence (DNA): TGTGCCAGCAGCTGGCCTAGCGGGGGGCCGTCCTACGAGCAGTACTTC. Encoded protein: CASSWPSGGPSYEQYF.